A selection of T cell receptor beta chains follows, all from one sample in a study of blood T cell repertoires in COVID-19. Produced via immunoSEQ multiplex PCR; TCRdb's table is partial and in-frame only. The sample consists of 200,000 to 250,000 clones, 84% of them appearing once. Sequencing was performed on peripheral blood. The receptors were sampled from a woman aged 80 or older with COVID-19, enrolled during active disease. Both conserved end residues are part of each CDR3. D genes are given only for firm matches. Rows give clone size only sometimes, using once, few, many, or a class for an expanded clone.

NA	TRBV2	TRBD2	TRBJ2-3	CASSGTSGRDTQYF	TGTGCCAGCAGTGGGACTAGCGGGAGGGATACGCAGTATTTT
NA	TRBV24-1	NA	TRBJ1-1	CATRRTANTEAFF	TGTGCCACCAGAAGGACAGCGAACACTGAAGCTTTCTTT
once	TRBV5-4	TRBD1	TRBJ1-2	CASSLVGGQGSGYTF	TGTGCCAGCAGCTTGGTGGGAGGACAGGGCAGTGGCTACACCTTC
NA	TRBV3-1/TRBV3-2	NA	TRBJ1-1	CASSYTGGTEAFF	TGTGCCAGCAGCTATACAGGTGGGACTGAAGCTTTCTTT
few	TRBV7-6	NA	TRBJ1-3	CASSPQGVSGNTIYF	TGTGCCAGCAGTCCACAGGGAGTCTCCGGAAACACCATATATTTT
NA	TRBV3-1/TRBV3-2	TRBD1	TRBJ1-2	CASSQVQGGGYTF	TGTGCCAGCAGCCAAGTACAGGGGGGCGGCTACACCTTC
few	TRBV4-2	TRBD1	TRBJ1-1	CASSPGQGARGWAEAFF	TGTGCCAGCAGCCCGGGACAGGGGGCCCGTGGTTGGGCTGAAGCTTTCTTT
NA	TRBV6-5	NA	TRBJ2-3	CATMVSLILDTQYF	TGTGCCACCATGGTCTCTCTCATACTCGATACGCAGTATTTT
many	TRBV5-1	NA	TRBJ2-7	CASRDTTYEQYF	TGCGCCAGCAGAGACACCACCTACGAGCAGTACTTC
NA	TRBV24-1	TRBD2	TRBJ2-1	CATSGGFSGTDNEQFF	TGTGCCACCAGTGGGGGCTTTAGCGGGACCGACAATGAGCAGTTCTTC
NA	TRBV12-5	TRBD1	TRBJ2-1	CASGDSGGSNEQFF	TGTGCTAGTGGTGACTCAGGGGGATCCAATGAGCAGTTCTTC
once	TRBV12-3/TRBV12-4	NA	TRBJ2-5	CASSFTRSETQYF	TGTGCCAGCAGTTTTACAAGGAGTGAGACCCAGTACTTC
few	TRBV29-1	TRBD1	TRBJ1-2	CSVIQQGLRGYTF	TGCAGCGTTATCCAACAGGGGCTCCGGGGCTACACCTTC
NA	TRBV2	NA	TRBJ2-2	CASGYSEVGELFF	TGTGCCAGCGGCTATTCCGAGGTCGGGGAGCTGTTTTTT
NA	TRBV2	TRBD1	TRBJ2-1	CASRYTGGEQFF	TGTGCCAGCAGGTACACAGGGGGTGAGCAGTTCTTC
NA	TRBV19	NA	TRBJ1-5	CASSSLEGQRGNQPQHF	TGTGCCAGTAGTTCGCTGGAGGGCCAGAGGGGAAATCAGCCCCAGCATTTT
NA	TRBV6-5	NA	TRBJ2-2	CASSYSRGELFF	TGTGCCAGCAGTTACTCTCGCGGGGAGCTGTTTTTT
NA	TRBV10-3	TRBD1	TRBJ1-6	CAISPGQAGSPLHF	TGTGCCATCAGCCCCGGACAGGCGGGGTCACCCCTCCACTTT
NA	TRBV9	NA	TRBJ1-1	CASSPGGGNLNTEAFF	TGTGCCAGCAGCCCTGGGGGGGGGAACCTGAACACTGAAGCTTTCTTT
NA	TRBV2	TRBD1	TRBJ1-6	CASNPRGDRLNSPLHF	TGTGCCAGCAACCCCCGGGGGGACAGGCTGAATTCACCCCTCCACTTT
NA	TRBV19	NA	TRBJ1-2	CASSIDLRWGYTF	TGTGCCAGTAGTATAGATCTGAGGTGGGGCTACACCTTC
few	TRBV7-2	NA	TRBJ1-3	CASSFGGSGNTIYF	TGTGCCAGCAGCTTCGGGGGCTCTGGAAACACCATATATTTT
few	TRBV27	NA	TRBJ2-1	CASSLSRVAAPYNEQFF	TGTGCCAGCAGTTTATCGAGGGTAGCGGCCCCCTACAATGAGCAGTTCTTC
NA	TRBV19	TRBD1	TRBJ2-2	CASSIGQGGRELFF	TGTGCCAGTAGTATAGGACAGGGGGGCCGGGAGCTGTTTTTT
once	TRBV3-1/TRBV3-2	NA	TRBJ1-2	CASSQVQTRDIYGYTF	TGTGCCAGCAGCCAAGTACAGACGCGGGATATCTATGGCTACACCTTC
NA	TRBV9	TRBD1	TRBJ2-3	CASSPRQGLADTQYF	TGTGCCAGCAGCCCCCGACAGGGTTTAGCAGATACGCAGTATTTT
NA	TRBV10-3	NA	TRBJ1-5	CAISESSNSYNQPQHF	TGTGCCATCAGTGAGTCCAGTAACAGCTACAATCAGCCCCAGCATTTT
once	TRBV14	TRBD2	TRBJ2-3	CASRSSGSGYTQYF	TGTGCCAGCAGATCCAGCGGGAGCGGGTATACGCAGTATTTT
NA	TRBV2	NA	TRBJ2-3	CANLGQLGTDTQYF	TGTGCCAACCTAGGACAGCTTGGTACAGATACGCAGTATTTT
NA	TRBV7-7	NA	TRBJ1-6	CASSLGSRNSPLHF	TGTGCTAGCAGCTTAGGGAGTCGGAATTCACCCCTCCACTTT
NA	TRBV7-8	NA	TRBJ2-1	CASSLGFQGQFF	TGTGCCAGCAGCTTAGGGTTTCAGGGGCAGTTCTTC
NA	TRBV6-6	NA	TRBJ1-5	CASSYGAAQPQHF	TGTGCCAGCAGTTACGGGGCGGCTCAGCCCCAGCATTTT
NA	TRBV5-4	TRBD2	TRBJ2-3	CASSPVGGSTDTQYF	TGTGCCAGCAGCCCCGTCGGGGGGAGCACAGATACGCAGTATTTT
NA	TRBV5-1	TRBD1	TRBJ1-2	CASSLGQADGYTF	TGCGCCAGCAGCCTGGGACAGGCTGATGGCTACACCTTC
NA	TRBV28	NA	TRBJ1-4	CASKGNEKLFF	TGTGCCAGCAAGGGGAATGAAAAACTGTTTTTT
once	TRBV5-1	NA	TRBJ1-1	CASSKGGVTEAFF	TGCGCCAGCAGCAAAGGGGGGGTCACTGAAGCTTTCTTT
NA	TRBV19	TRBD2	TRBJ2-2	CASSTAGGPSTGELFF	TGTGCCAGTAGTACCGCGGGAGGGCCTTCGACCGGGGAGCTGTTTTTT
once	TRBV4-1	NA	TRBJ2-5	CASSPQAVSGLPPQYF	TGCGCCAGCAGCCCCCAGGCGGTGAGCGGCTTGCCCCCACAGTACTTC
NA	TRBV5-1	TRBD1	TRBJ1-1	CASSFTGEEVEAFF	TGCGCCAGCAGCTTCACAGGGGAGGAAGTTGAAGCTTTCTTT
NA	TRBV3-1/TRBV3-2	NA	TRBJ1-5	CASSQVAGSGPQHF	TGTGCCAGCAGCCAAGTGGCGGGCTCCGGGCCCCAGCATTTT
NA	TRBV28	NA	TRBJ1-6	CASYSAGRSPLHF	TGTGCCAGCTACTCGGCAGGGAGGTCACCCCTCCACTTT
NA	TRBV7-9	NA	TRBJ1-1	CASSLAGGVEAFF	TGTGCCAGCAGCTTAGCTGGCGGCGTTGAAGCTTTCTTT
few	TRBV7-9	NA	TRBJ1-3	CASALVGGNTIYF	TGTGCCAGCGCTCTGGTCGGGGGAAACACCATATATTTT
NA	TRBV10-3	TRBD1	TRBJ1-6	CAISELDRPNSPLHF	TGTGCCATCAGTGAGTTGGACAGGCCCAATTCACCCCTCCACTTT
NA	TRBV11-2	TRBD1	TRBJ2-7	CASSITGGASSSYEQYF	TGTGCCAGCAGTATAACAGGGGGCGCTTCCAGCTCCTACGAGCAGTACTTC
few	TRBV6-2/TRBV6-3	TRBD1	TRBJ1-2	CASSLTGGGYGYTF	TGTGCCAGCAGCCTGACAGGGGGTGGCTATGGCTACACCTTC
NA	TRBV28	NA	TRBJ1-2	CASSSPNYGYTF	TGTGCCAGCAGCTCCCCTAACTATGGCTACACCTTC
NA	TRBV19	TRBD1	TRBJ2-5	CASSRQGPSETQYF	TGTGCCAGTAGTAGACAGGGGCCGTCGGAGACCCAGTACTTC
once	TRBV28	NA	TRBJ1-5	CASSLSRGYSNQPQHF	TGTGCCAGCAGTCTCTCCAGAGGTTATAGCAATCAGCCCCAGCATTTT
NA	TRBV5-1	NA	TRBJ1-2	CASSLATGSYGYTF	TGCGCCAGCAGCTTGGCGACGGGTTCCTATGGCTACACCTTC
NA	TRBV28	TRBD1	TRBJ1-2	CASTPGGPPNYGYTF	TGTGCCAGCACCCCAGGGGGGCCCCCTAACTATGGCTACACCTTC
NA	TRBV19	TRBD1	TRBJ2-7	CASSPGTGPLEQYF	TGTGCCAGTAGCCCCGGGACAGGCCCTCTCGAGCAGTACTTC
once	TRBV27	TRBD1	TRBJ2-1	CASSLDRGEQFF	TGTGCCAGCAGCCTGGACAGGGGTGAGCAGTTCTTC
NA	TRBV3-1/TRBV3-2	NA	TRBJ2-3	CASSQIARGVGDTQYF	TGTGCCAGCAGCCAAATAGCCAGGGGAGTGGGAGATACGCAGTATTTT